These 19 T cell receptor beta chains originate from one sample sequenced in a study of blood T cell repertoires in COVID-19. Sequencing used immunoSEQ multiplex PCR; TCRdb keeps in-frame clones, though not all of them. The top ten hold roughly 9.6% of the sample, which has 150,000 or so clones, around 79% seen once. The sample consisted of PBMCs or T cells enriched from blood (not recorded which). These TCRs come from a man in his fifties who had recovered from COVID-19.

CDR3 region: CASSYGGLGEAFF. Here the CDR3 DNA reads TGTGCCAGCAGCTACGGCGGACTCGGTGAAGCTTTCTTT. This chain uses TRBV7-9 with TRBJ1-1; D is ambiguous. The CDR3 has 13 residues. Germline CDR1 SEHNR, CDR2 FQNEAQ (reference sequence). Trimming removed 4 bases from V and 7 bases from J, with 13 bases in between.

This sequence joins TRBV5-1 and TRBJ1-2; TRBD1 matches 9 bases. CDR1 SGHRS and CDR2 YFSETQ come from the germline V gene. V lost 0 bases to trimming and J lost 5 bases; unmatched junction nucleotides: 14. The length of the CDR3 is 18 residues. The CDR3 here is CASSLGQGVSYWVYGYTF. The CDR3 nucleotides are TGCGCCAGCAGCTTGGGACAGGGGGTGAGCTATTGGGTTTATGGCTACACCTTC. The full variable domain, in which reference TRBV5-1 and TRBJ1-2 provide the parts outside the CDR3, is KAGVTQTPRYLIKTRGQQVTLSCSPISGHRSVSWYQQTPGQGLQFLFEYFSETQRNKGNFPGRFSGRQFSNSRSEMNVSTLELGDSALYLCASSLGQGVSYWVYGYTFGSGTRLTVV.

The chain combines TRBV3-1 (or the pseudogene TRBV3-2) with TRBJ2-3; 10 bases map to TRBD2. Trimming at V came to 4 bases and at J to 6 bases, leaving 7 bases not matched to a gene. The CDR3 contains 15 residues. Germline CDR1 LGHDT, CDR2 YNNKEL (reference sequence). The CDR3 spells CASSRVAGGADTQYF. The CDR3 DNA follows: TGTGCCAGCAGCCGGGTAGCGGGAGGTGCTGATACGCAGTATTTT.

The chain recombines TRBV5-1 with TRBJ2-5; TRBD2 matches 12 bases. Germline CDR1 and CDR2: SGHRS and YFSETQ. The junction had 7 bases not matched to a gene; V was cut back by 3 bases and J by 4 bases. CDR3 length: 16 amino acids. The CDR3 nucleotides read TGCGCCAGCAGCTCCCTCCCTAGCGGGGGGGGAGAGACCCAGTACTTC. Protein product: CASSSLPSGGGETQYF. The full variable domain, rest sourced from reference TRBV5-1 and TRBJ2-5, is KAGVTQTPRYLIKTRGQQVTLSCSPISGHRSVSWYQQTPGQGLQFLFEYFSETQRNKGNFPGRFSGRQFSNSRSEMNVSTLELGDSALYLCASSSLPSGGGETQYFGPGTRLLVL.

The CDR3 DNA reads TGTGCCAGCAGCCGCGGACAGGGGGCTTACGAGCAGTACTTC. Translated, it gives CASSRGQGAYEQYF. The chain employs TRBV5-4 and TRBJ2-7, with 11 nucleotides matching TRBD1. Trimming removed 4 bases from V and 4 bases from J; junction bases left unmatched: 4. This CDR3 contains 14 residues. CDR1 and CDR2 (germline): SGHNT, YYREEE (reference sequence).

V is TRBV21-1 and J is TRBJ1-5; TRBD1, as called in the table, went unchecked against the DNA. TRBV21-1 constitutes a pseudogene. The CDR3 totals 14 residues. The CDR3 region has the DNA TGTGCCAGCAGCAAAGGGACAGGGGTTCAGCCCCAGCATTTT. Translation gives CASSKGTGVQPQHF.

The V call is TRBV4-1, the J call TRBJ2-2; tentatively, D is TRBD1 (6 bases). The germline CDR1 and CDR2 sequences are MGHRA and YSYEKL. This CDR3 region has 15 residues. The V end was cut by 4 bases, the J end by 3 bases, with 12 bases between. The CDR3 sequence is CASSRGQQDTGELFF. The CDR3, as DNA: TGCGCCAGCAGCCGTGGACAGCAGGACACCGGGGAGCTGTTTTTT.

V gene TRBV19 combines with J gene TRBJ1-5, with unresolved D. This CDR3 contains 16 residues. Germline V gene sequence: CDR1 LNHDA, CDR2 SQIVND (reference sequence). V lost 5 bases, J lost 4 bases, and 18 bases lay in between. The CDR3 protein is CASSDPTLGGNQPQHF. For the CDR3, the DNA is TGTGCCAGTAGTGATCCCACGCTCGGTGGTAATCAGCCCCAGCATTTT.

This clone came up once. The chain combines TRBV5-1 with TRBJ2-2; D might be TRBD2 (6 bases). From germline, CDR1 is SGHRS and CDR2 YFSETQ. Trimming took off 0 bases at V and 7 bases at J, with 13 bases between the two ends. This CDR3 contains 15 residues. CDR3 protein: CASSLDKGGGGELFF. The DNA of the CDR3 is TGCGCCAGCAGCTTGGATAAGGGAGGAGGCGGGGAGCTGTTTTTT.

The V and J genes are TRBV12-3 or TRBV12-4 and TRBJ2-3; D unresolved. The CDR3 has 12 amino acids. V lost 5 bases to trimming and J lost 2 bases, with 5 bases between them. The CDR3 nucleotides are TGTGCCAGCAGTAAACTCACAGATACGCAGTATTTT. Translation: CASSKLTDTQYF.

For this clone: This specimen includes other DNA sequences encoding the same CDR3. J is TRBJ1-1 and V is TRBV5-1, with 8 bases aligning to TRBD1. The CDR3 sequence is 14 residues long. After removal of 5 bases from V and 1 base from J, the junction contained 4 bases not matched to a gene. Germline-derived CDR1 and CDR2 are SGHRS and YFSETQ. CDR3 sequence: CASSRGQGNTEAFF. DNA of the CDR3: TGCGCCAGCAGTAGAGGACAGGGGAACACTGAAGCTTTCTTT.

The chain is built from TRBV6-5 and TRBJ2-1; TRBD2 matches 13 bases. The length of the CDR3 is 16 residues. Germline V gene sequence: CDR1 MNHEY, CDR2 SVGAGI. Trimming at V came to 3 bases and at J to 5 bases, leaving 4 bases not matched to a gene. Here the CDR3 DNA reads TGTGCCAGCAGTTATTACGGGACTAGCGGGAACAATGAGCAGTTCTTC. It specifies CASSYYGTSGNNEQFF.

J is TRBJ1-6 and V is TRBV5-1; 7 bases are a match to TRBD1. The CDR3 extends over 16 amino acids. Germline CDR1 SGHRS, CDR2 YFSETQ. J was trimmed by 6 bases and V by 0 bases; bases with no gene match: 6. As DNA, the CDR3 is TGCGCCAGCAGCTTGGAGTGGGACAGTCTTAATTCACCCCTCCACTTT. Its protein is CASSLEWDSLNSPLHF.

This clone has just a few counts. The chain joins TRBV15 to TRBJ1-6, with no clear D. CDR3 size: 16 residues. Germline V gene sequence: CDR1 LNHNV, CDR2 YYDKDF (reference sequence). The V end was cut by 3 bases, the J end by 5 bases, with 14 bases between. CDR3 coding DNA: TGTGCCACCAGCAGTAAACCACCTAGGAATAATTCACCCCTCCACTTT. Translating gives CATSSKPPRNNSPLHF.

V gene TRBV13 combines with J gene TRBJ1-3; D might be TRBD1 (5 bases). The germline V gene encodes CDR1 PRHDT and CDR2 FYEKMQ (reference sequence). With 0 bases removed from V and 3 bases from J, the gap between germline ends came to 6 bases. This CDR3 has 14 residues. CDR3 sequence (DNA): TGTGCCAGCAGCTTAGGGGGGCTTGGAAACACCATATATTTT. This sequence encodes CASSLGGLGNTIYF.

This clone was observed once. Other DNA sequences in this sample translate to the same CDR3. The chain links TRBV24-1 to TRBJ1-2; the match to TRBD1 covers 11 bases. Germline lookup yields CDR1 KGHDR and CDR2 SFDVKD. This CDR3 has 16 residues. Trimming removed 2 bases from V and 4 bases from J; junction bases left unmatched: 5. This chain's CDR3 is CATSDSGTGGAYGYTF. The CDR3 nucleotides are TGTGCCACCAGTGATTCCGGGACAGGGGGTGCCTATGGCTACACCTTC.

The V and J genes are TRBV29-1 and TRBJ2-1, with a weak D call TRBD2 (6 bases). This CDR3 region has 15 residues. Germline CDR1 SQVTM, CDR2 ANQGSEA. V lost 7 bases, J lost 4 bases, and 20 bases lay in between. The CDR3 spells CSAPEVWDSYNEQFF. Here the CDR3 DNA reads TGCAGCGCCCCAGAGGTCTGGGACTCTTACAATGAGCAGTTCTTC.

This clone came up a few times. The gene calls are TRBV5-1 and TRBJ2-7; the D gene is possibly TRBD1 (5 bases). V was cut by 0 bases and J by 1 base, with 5 bases left in between. This CDR3 spans 13 amino acids. Germline CDR1 and CDR2: SGHRS and YFSETQ. CDR3 amino acids: CASSLAGSYEQYF. The CDR3 DNA reads as TGCGCCAGCAGCTTGGCAGGGTCCTACGAGCAGTACTTC. Full variable domain (rest looked up from reference TRBV5-1 and TRBJ2-7): KAGVTQTPRYLIKTRGQQVTLSCSPISGHRSVSWYQQTPGQGLQFLFEYFSETQRNKGNFPGRFSGRQFSNSRSEMNVSTLELGDSALYLCASSLAGSYEQYFGPGTRLTVT.

The rearrangement joins TRBV7-9 to TRBJ2-1; 9 bases agree with TRBD1. CDR1 SEHNR and CDR2 FQNEAQ come from the germline V gene (reference sequence). The trim removed 11 bases at V and 9 bases at J, leaving 11 bases unmatched. This CDR3 region has 13 residues. CDR3 sequence (DNA): TGTGCCGTCGGGACAGGGACCGATAGTGAGCAGTTCTTC. Translating gives CAVGTGTDSEQFF.